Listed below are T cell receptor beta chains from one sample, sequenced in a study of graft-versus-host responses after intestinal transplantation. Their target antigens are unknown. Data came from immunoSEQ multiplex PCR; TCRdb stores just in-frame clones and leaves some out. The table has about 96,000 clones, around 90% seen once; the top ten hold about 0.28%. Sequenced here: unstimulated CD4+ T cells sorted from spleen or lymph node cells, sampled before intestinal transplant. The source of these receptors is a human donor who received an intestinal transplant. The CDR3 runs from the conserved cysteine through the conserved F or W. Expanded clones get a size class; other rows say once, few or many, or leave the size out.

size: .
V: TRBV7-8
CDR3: CASSLDTGNTEAFF

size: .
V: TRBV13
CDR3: CASSASLRGANVLTF

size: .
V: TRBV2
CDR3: CASSDRAGGLGGDTQYF

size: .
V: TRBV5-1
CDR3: CASSLAGGGPYNEQFF

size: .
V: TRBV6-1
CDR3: CASSEEAGVHQETQYF

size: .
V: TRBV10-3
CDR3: CAISESLRGASTGELFF

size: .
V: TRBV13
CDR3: CASSAYKGAGCTF

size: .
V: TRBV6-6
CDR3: CASNRVGTTEAFF

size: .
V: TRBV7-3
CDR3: CASSPPAECYSGANVLTF

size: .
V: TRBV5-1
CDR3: CASSSGATLDTQYF

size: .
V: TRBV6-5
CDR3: CASSYSKMLSQYF

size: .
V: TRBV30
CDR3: CAWSLQENYGYTF

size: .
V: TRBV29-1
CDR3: CSAPARDNNYGYTF

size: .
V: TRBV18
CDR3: CASSLLEGGINNEQFF

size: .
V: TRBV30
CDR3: CACSGQSSYNSPLHF

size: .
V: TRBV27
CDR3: CASSLSSGLAGGSKADTQYF

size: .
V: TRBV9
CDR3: CASSGPGLEVEETQYF

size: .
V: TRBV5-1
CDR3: CASSFSGSSYNEQFF

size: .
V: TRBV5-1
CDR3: CASSLSEANVLTF

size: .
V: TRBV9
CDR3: CASSVVGNTGELFF

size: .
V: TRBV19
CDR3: CASSTGTNIQYF

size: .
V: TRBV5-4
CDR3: CASSQPGLAGGPISYEQYF

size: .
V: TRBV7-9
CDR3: CASSSPSGTSRFADTQYF

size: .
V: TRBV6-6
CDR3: CASSYVTGQTAFF

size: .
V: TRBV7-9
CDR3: CASSYRVRTDTQYF

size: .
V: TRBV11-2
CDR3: CASSFFSAEAFF

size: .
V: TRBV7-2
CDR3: CASSSPARQGTYGYTF

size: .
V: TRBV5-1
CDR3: CASRLIQGRHTEAFF

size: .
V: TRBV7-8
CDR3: CASSSQSGISYEQYF

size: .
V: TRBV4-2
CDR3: CASSPHTSGDVNYGYTF

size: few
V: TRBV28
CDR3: CASSPLGLLSSNEQFF

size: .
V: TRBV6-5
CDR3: CASSYSPTVEAFF

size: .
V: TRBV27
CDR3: CASSSLGGSYNEQFF

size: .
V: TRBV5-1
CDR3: CASSPGQGASGANVLTF

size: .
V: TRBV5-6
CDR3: CASSFVGRSGANVLTF

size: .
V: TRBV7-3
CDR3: CASSEMGQGVTEAFF

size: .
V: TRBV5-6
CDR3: CASSLWGPSKQYF

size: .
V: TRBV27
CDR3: CASSFLAKSYEQYF

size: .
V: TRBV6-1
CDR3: CASRLDREDEAFF

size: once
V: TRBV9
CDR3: CASSETSGPSTDTQYF

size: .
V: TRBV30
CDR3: CAWTNRGDGYTF

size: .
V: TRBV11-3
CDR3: CASSLAAGSGNEQFF

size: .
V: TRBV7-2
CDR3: CASKSGINTEAFF